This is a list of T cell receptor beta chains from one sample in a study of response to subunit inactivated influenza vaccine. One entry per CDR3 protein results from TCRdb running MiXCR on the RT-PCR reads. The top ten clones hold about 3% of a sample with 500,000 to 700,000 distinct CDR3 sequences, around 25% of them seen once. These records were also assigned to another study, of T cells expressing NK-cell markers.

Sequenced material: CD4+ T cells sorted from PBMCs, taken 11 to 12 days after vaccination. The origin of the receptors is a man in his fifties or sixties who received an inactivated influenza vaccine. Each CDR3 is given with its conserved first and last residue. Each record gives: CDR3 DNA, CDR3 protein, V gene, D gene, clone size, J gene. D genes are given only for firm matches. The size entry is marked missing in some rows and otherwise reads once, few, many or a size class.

CDR3nt: TGTGCCAGCAGGGCAGACAGAAGGGATAGCACAGATACGCAGTATTTT
CDR3aa: CASRADRRDSTDTQYF
v_gene: TRBV6-1
d_gene: .
abundance: few
j_gene: TRBJ2-3

CDR3nt: TGTGCCAGCAGCCAAGATCTTCTTCGCAGGCGACCCTACGAGCAGTACTTC
CDR3aa: CASSQDLLRRRPYEQYF
v_gene: TRBV3-1
d_gene: .
abundance: .
j_gene: TRBJ2-7

CDR3nt: TGTGCCAGCAGCCCGAGTCTAGCCAAAAACATTCAGTACTTC
CDR3aa: CASSPSLAKNIQYF
v_gene: TRBV7-2
d_gene: .
abundance: many
j_gene: TRBJ2-4

CDR3nt: TGCGCCAGCAGCTTGGCTTCACGTTCACCCCTCCACTTT
CDR3aa: CASSLASRSPLHF
v_gene: TRBV5-1
d_gene: .
abundance: .
j_gene: TRBJ1-6

CDR3nt: TGCGCCAGCAGCTTGTATGCAGTCACAGATACGCAGTATTTT
CDR3aa: CASSLYAVTDTQYF
v_gene: TRBV5-1
d_gene: .
abundance: .
j_gene: TRBJ2-3

CDR3nt: TGTGCCAGCAGCCTCCGACAGATTACCGGGGAGCTGTTTTTT
CDR3aa: CASSLRQITGELFF
v_gene: TRBV11-2
d_gene: .
abundance: few
j_gene: TRBJ2-2

CDR3nt: TGTGCCAGCAGCTTCGTCCAGGCGTACGAGCAGTACTTC
CDR3aa: CASSFVQAYEQYF
v_gene: TRBV7-2
d_gene: .
abundance: .
j_gene: TRBJ2-7

CDR3nt: TGTGCCAGCAGCACCCGGCTTTACGGGGAGCTGTTTTTT
CDR3aa: CASSTRLYGELFF
v_gene: TRBV9
d_gene: .
abundance: few
j_gene: TRBJ2-2

CDR3nt: TGTGCCAGCAGCCAAGATCGGTGGGGTGCAGGGAACACTGAAGCTTTCTTT
CDR3aa: CASSQDRWGAGNTEAFF
v_gene: TRBV4-2
d_gene: .
abundance: .
j_gene: TRBJ1-1

CDR3nt: TGTGCCAGTAGTGCGACAGCCCGCGGAAATTCACCCCTCCACTTT
CDR3aa: CASSATARGNSPLHF
v_gene: TRBV19
d_gene: .
abundance: .
j_gene: TRBJ1-6

CDR3nt: TGTGCCAGCGGGGGGCCCTACGAGCAGTACTTC
CDR3aa: CASGGPYEQYF
v_gene: TRBV6-2/TRBV6-3
d_gene: .
abundance: .
j_gene: TRBJ2-7

CDR3nt: TGTGCCAGCAGCTTAATTGGGAAGGTCACAGATACGCAGTATTTT
CDR3aa: CASSLIGKVTDTQYF
v_gene: TRBV11-2
d_gene: .
abundance: .
j_gene: TRBJ2-3

CDR3nt: TGTGCCAGCATAAACGGGAGGTATGCATACGAGCAGTACTTC
CDR3aa: CASINGRYAYEQYF
v_gene: TRBV28
d_gene: TRBD2
abundance: .
j_gene: TRBJ2-7

CDR3nt: TGCAGCGTTGGAAGGCAGAGCTACGAGCAGTACTTC
CDR3aa: CSVGRQSYEQYF
v_gene: TRBV29-1
d_gene: .
abundance: .
j_gene: TRBJ2-7

CDR3nt: TGTGCCACCAGCAGAGGACAGGGGTCTGAAGCTTTCTTT
CDR3aa: CATSRGQGSEAFF
v_gene: TRBV15
d_gene: TRBD1
abundance: .
j_gene: TRBJ1-1

CDR3nt: TGTGCCAGCAGGGGGAGGGGTAGCGGAGAGACCCAGTACTTC
CDR3aa: CASRGRGSGETQYF
v_gene: TRBV6-1
d_gene: TRBD2
abundance: few
j_gene: TRBJ2-5

CDR3nt: TGCGCCAGCAGCTCGCCGGGACAGGGCTCCGTCACTGAAGCTTTCTTT
CDR3aa: CASSSPGQGSVTEAFF
v_gene: TRBV5-1
d_gene: TRBD1
abundance: .
j_gene: TRBJ1-1

CDR3nt: TGTGCCAGCAGTTACGTGGGACGTGAGCAGTTCTTC
CDR3aa: CASSYVGREQFF
v_gene: TRBV12-3/TRBV12-4
d_gene: .
abundance: many
j_gene: TRBJ2-1

CDR3nt: TGCAGTGCTAGTCTCATCTCCTCCTACAATGAGCAGTTCTTC
CDR3aa: CSASLISSYNEQFF
v_gene: TRBV20-1
d_gene: .
abundance: .
j_gene: TRBJ2-1

CDR3nt: TGTGCCAGCAGACCCGCGGGACACTCTTACGAGCAGTACTTC
CDR3aa: CASRPAGHSYEQYF
v_gene: TRBV6-1
d_gene: .
abundance: .
j_gene: TRBJ2-7

CDR3nt: TGTGCCAGCAGTGTGCGATCTACCGGGGAGCTGTTTTTT
CDR3aa: CASSVRSTGELFF
v_gene: TRBV2
d_gene: .
abundance: .
j_gene: TRBJ2-2

CDR3nt: TGTGCCAGCAGCTTAGTGGAGGCGTACCAGTACTTC
CDR3aa: CASSLVEAYQYF
v_gene: TRBV7-9
d_gene: .
abundance: .
j_gene: TRBJ2-7

CDR3nt: TGCAGCGTTCTAAGGGGTAGCACAGATACGCAGTATTTT
CDR3aa: CSVLRGSTDTQYF
v_gene: TRBV29-1
d_gene: .
abundance: .
j_gene: TRBJ2-3

CDR3nt: TGTGCCAGCAGCCAAGGGGCAGGTCCTACTGAAGCTTTCTTT
CDR3aa: CASSQGAGPTEAFF
v_gene: TRBV3-1
d_gene: .
abundance: many
j_gene: TRBJ1-1

CDR3nt: TGTGCCACCAGCATAGACAGATTAAATGAGCAGTTCTTC
CDR3aa: CATSIDRLNEQFF
v_gene: TRBV15
d_gene: .
abundance: .
j_gene: TRBJ2-1

CDR3nt: TGTGCCAGCACACGGGGGAGTTCGGAGACCCAGTACTTC
CDR3aa: CASTRGSSETQYF
v_gene: TRBV7-2
d_gene: .
abundance: few
j_gene: TRBJ2-5

CDR3nt: TGTGCAAGTCGGTCGGTGGAGACCGGGGAGCTGTTTTTT
CDR3aa: CASRSVETGELFF
v_gene: TRBV12-2
d_gene: .
abundance: .
j_gene: TRBJ2-2

CDR3nt: TGCGCCAGCAGCTCTCAGGGGCTGGGGAACACTGAAGCTTTCTTT
CDR3aa: CASSSQGLGNTEAFF
v_gene: TRBV5-1
d_gene: .
abundance: few
j_gene: TRBJ1-1

CDR3nt: TGCAGTGCTAGCGGGACTAGCGGGAAAGTAGAGACCCAGTACTTC
CDR3aa: CSASGTSGKVETQYF
v_gene: TRBV20-1
d_gene: TRBD2
abundance: .
j_gene: TRBJ2-5